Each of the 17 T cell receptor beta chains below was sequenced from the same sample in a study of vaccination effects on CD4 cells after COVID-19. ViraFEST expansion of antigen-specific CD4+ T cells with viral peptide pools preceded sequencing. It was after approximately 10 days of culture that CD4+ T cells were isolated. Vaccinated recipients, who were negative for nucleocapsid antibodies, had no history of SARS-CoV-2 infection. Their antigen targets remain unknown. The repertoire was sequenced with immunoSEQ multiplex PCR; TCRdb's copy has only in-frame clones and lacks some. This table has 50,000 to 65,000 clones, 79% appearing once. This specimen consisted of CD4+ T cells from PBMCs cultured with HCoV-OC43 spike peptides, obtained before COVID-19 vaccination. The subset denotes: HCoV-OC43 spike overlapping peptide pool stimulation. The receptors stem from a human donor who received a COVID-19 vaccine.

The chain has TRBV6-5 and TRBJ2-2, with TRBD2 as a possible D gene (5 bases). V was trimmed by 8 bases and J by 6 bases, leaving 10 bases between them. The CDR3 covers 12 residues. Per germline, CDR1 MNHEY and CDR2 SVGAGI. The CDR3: CASGGLPGELFF. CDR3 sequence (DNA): TGTGCCAGCGGAGGTTTGCCCGGGGAGCTGTTTTTT.

CDR3 DNA: TGTGCCAGCAGCCAAGGCACGTTCGGGGAGCTGTTTTTT. Its translation is CASSQGTFGELFF. V usage is TRBV3-1 (or the pseudogene TRBV3-2) and J usage is TRBJ2-2; D ambiguous. The CDR3 loop spans 13 amino acids. Deletions cut 1 base from V and 7 bases from J, with 7 bases between. The germline gives CDR1 LGHDT, CDR2 YNNKEL (reference sequence).

As DNA, the CDR3 is TGTGCCAGCTCACCTCTCCCCAGCACAGATACGCAGTATTTT. Its protein is CASSPLPSTDTQYF. This sequence joins TRBV18 and TRBJ2-3; no firm D call. From germline, CDR1 is KGHSH and CDR2 LQKENI. V was shortened by 3 bases and J by 0 bases, with 7 bases between the two germline ends. The CDR3 is 14 residues long. Using reference TRBV18 and TRBJ2-3 for the parts outside the CDR3, the full variable domain is NAGVMQNPRHLVRRRGQEARLRCSPMKGHSHVYWYRQLPEEGLKFMVYLQKENIIDESGMPKERFSAEFPKEGPSILRIQQVVRGDSAAYFCASSPLPSTDTQYFGPGTRLTVL.

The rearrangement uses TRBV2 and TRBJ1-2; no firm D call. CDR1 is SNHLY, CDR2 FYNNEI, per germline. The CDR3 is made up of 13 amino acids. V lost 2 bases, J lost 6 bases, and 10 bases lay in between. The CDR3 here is CASSELGINGYTF. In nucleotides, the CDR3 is TGTGCCAGCAGTGAACTGGGTATCAATGGCTACACCTTC.

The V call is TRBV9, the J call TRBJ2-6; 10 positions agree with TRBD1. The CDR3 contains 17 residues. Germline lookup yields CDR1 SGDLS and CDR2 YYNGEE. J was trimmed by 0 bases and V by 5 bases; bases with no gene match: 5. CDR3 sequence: CASSSGTGVSGANVLTF. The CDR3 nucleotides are TGTGCCAGCAGTTCCGGGACAGGGGTCTCTGGGGCCAACGTCCTGACTTTC. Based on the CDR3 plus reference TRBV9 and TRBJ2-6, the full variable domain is DSGVTQTPKHLITATGQRVTLRCSPRSGDLSVYWYQQSLDQGLQFLIQYYNGEERAKGNILERFSAQQFPDLHSELNLSSLELGDSALYFCASSSGTGVSGANVLTFGAGSRLTVL.

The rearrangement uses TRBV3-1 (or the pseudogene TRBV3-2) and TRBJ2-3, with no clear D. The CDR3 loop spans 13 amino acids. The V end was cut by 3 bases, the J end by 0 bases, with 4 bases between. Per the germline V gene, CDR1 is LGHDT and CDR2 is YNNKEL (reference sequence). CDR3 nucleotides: TGTGCCAGCAGCCAGGCTAGCACAGATACGCAGTATTTT. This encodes CASSQASTDTQYF.

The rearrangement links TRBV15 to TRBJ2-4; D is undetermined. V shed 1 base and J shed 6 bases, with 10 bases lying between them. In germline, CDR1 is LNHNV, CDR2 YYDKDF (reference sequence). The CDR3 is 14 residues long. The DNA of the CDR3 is TGTGCCACCAGCAGAGCGGGCGTAGGAAACATTCAGTACTTC. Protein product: CATSRAGVGNIQYF.

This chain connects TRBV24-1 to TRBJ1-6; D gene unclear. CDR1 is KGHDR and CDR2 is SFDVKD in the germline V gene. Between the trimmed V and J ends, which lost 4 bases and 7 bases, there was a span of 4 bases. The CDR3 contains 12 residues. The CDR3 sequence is CATSDGNSPLHF. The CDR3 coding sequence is TGTGCCACCAGTGACGGGAATTCACCCCTCCACTTT.

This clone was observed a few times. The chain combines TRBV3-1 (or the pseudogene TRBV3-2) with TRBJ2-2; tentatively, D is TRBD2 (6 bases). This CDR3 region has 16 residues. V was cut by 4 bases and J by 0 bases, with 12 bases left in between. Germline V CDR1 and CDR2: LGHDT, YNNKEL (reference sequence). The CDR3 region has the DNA TGTGCCAGCAGCCCTACCGGGACTGCGAACACCGGGGAGCTGTTTTTT. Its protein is CASSPTGTANTGELFF.

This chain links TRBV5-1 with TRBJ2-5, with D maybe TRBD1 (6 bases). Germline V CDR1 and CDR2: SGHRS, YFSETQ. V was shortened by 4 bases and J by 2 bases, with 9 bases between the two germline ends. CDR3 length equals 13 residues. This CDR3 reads CASSRTVQETQYF. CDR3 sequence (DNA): TGCGCCAGCAGCCGGACAGTTCAAGAGACCCAGTACTTC.

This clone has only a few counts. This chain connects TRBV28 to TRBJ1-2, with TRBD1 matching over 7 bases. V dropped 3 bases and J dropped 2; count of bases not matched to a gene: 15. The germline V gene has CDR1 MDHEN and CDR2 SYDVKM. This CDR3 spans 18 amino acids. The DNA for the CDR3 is TGTGCCAGCAGTTTCCCCCGACAGGGATTCGGGTTGAACTATGGCTACACCTTC. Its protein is CASSFPRQGFGLNYGYTF.

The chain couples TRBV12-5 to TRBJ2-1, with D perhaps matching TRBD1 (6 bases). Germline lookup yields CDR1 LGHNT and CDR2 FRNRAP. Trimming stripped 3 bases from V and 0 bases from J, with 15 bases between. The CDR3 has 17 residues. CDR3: CASGLIVDRSSYNEQFF. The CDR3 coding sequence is TGTGCTAGTGGTTTAATCGTAGACAGGAGCTCCTACAATGAGCAGTTCTTC.

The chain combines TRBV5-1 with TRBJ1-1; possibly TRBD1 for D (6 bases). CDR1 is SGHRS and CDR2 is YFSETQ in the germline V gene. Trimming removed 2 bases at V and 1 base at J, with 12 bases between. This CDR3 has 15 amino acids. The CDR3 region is CASSFTGTQNTEAFF. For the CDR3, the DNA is TGCGCCAGCAGCTTCACCGGGACACAGAACACTGAAGCTTTCTTT.

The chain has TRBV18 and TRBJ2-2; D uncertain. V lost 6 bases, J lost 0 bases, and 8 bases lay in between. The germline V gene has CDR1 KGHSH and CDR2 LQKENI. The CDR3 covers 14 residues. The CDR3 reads CASSQTANTGELFF. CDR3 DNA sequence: TGTGCCAGCTCGCAAACAGCGAACACCGGGGAGCTGTTTTTT.

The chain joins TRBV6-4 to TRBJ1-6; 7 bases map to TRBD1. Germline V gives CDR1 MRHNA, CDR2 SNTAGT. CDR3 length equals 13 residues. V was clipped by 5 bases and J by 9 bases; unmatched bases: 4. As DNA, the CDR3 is TGTGCCAGCAGTACAGGGGTTAGTTCACCCCTCCACTTT. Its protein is CASSTGVSSPLHF.

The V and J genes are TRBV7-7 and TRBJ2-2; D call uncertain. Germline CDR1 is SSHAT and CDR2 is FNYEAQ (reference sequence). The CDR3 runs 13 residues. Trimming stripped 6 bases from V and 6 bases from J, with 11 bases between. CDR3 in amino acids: CASSSVEAGELFF. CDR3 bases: TGTGCCAGCAGTTCAGTCGAGGCCGGGGAGCTGTTTTTT.

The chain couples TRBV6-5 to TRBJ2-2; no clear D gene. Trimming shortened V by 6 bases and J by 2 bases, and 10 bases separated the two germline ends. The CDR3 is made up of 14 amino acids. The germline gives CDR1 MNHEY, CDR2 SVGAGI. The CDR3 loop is CASRTYRNTGELFF. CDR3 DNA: TGTGCCAGCAGGACCTATAGAAACACCGGGGAGCTGTTTTTT.